Reported below is one T cell receptor beta chain. Its antigen is as yet unknown. The data are from a study of cytomegalovirus exposure and HLA in healthy donors. General study results and limits: As was reported, the HLA-A and HLA-B alleles of most subjects were accurately predicted from TCR beta sequences.

Donors had nominal health at sampling but likely had unrecorded immune exposures. Amplification used 60 Vbeta primers and 13 Jbeta primers. Profiled with immunoSEQ multiplex PCR; TCRdb holds only in-frame clones, not every one. Found here are over 130,000 clones, about 80% of them singletons; the top ten hold approximately 1.5%. The CDR3 runs 16 residues. After removal of 2 bases from V and 6 bases from J, the junction contained 11 bases not matched to a gene. Germline assignment: CDR1 LGHNT and CDR2 FRNRAP. Source material: PBMCs. The receptor's source is a young man in good health and CMV-seropositive. This chain joins TRBV12-5 and TRBJ2-5, with TRBD2 matching over 8 bases. The CDR3 sequence: CASGLSFAGGSKTQYF. In DNA, the CDR3 is TGTGCTAGTGGTTTGAGTTTCGCGGGGGGCTCTAAGACCCAGTACTTC.